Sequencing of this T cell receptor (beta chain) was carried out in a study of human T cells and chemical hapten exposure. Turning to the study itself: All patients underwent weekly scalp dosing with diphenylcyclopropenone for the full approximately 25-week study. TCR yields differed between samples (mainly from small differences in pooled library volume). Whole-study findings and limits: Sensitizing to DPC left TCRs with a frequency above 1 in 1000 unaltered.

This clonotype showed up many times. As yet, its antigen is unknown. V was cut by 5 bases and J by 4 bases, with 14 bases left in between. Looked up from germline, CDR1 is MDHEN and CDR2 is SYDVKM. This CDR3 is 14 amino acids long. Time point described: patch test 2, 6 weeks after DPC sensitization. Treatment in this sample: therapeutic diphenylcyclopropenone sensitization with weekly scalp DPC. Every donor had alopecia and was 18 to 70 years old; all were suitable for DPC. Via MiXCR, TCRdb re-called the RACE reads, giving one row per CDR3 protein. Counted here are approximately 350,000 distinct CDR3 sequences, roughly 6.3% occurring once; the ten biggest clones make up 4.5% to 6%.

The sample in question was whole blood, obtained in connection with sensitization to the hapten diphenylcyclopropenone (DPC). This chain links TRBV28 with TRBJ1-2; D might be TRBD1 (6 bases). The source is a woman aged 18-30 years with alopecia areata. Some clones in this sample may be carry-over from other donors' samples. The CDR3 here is CASSAPHRVYGYTF. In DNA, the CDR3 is TGTGCCAGCAGTGCCCCCCACAGGGTCTATGGCTACACCTTC.